The following is a T cell receptor (beta chain) sequence with its context. V dropped 0 bases and J dropped 2 bases, with 8 bases sitting between them. Per germline, CDR1 SGDLS and CDR2 YYNGEE. CDR3 length equals 15 residues. Repertoires were generated with immunoSEQ multiplex PCR, while TCRdb's copy carries only in-frame clones and drops some. The sample includes approximately 1,500 clones, roughly 73% of them seen just once. Treatment specified: randomized to nivolumab then ipilimumab (arm A) or the reverse (arm B). None of the patients previously received DNA-damaging chemotherapy. From thawed PBMCs, live CD3+CD8+ cells negative for CD19 and CD56 were sorted. The sample is drawn from a study of sequential checkpoint blockade in melanoma. Study context: Arm A got nivolumab then ipilimumab; arm B the reverse, 1:1. Each arm's sequence ended with maintenance nivolumab.

The clonotype originates from a human donor with melanoma. This chain links TRBV9 with TRBJ1-4, with TRBD1 as a possible D gene (6 bases). This sample comprised CD8+ T cells sorted from blood (inferred from file names), obtained from a patient given nivolumab and ipilimumab in sequence. DNA of the CDR3: TGTGCCAGCAGCGTAGGCAGGGGTACTAATGAAAAACTGTTTTTT. This encodes CASSVGRGTNEKLFF.